This record concerns one T cell receptor (beta chain) sequence. Other DNA sequences in the same sample also yield this CDR3. The source of the sample is a study of cytomegalovirus exposure and HLA in healthy donors. V lost 2 bases and J lost 4, with 6 bases in between. The germline V gene encodes CDR1 ENHRY and CDR2 SYGVKD. This CDR3 has 12 residues. The primer mix had 60 Vbeta and 13 Jbeta primers. TCRdb's copy holds only in-frame clones and misses some; the assay was immunoSEQ multiplex PCR. Among 200,000 to 250,000 clones listed, 85% were seen once. This TCR came from a human donor in good health. Sequencing was carried out using PBMCs. The V gene is TRBV10-3, the J gene TRBJ2-7; D remains ambiguous. This CDR3 is CAISERSYEQYF. In nucleotides, the CDR3 is TGTGCCATCAGTGAGAGGAGTTACGAGCAGTACTTC.